The rows below give T cell receptor beta chains drawn from one sample of a study of beta chain features in type 1 diabetes. TCRdb's copy holds only in-frame clones and misses some; the assay was immunoSEQ multiplex PCR. The data contain under 800,000 clones, roughly a sixth of them seen just once; the ten biggest clones take up approximately 0.087%. Material: naive CD4+ T cells from blood. The receptors here all came from a man aged 18 to 29 in good health. Each CDR3 is given with its conserved first and last residue. A D gene is named only where the DNA matches it firmly. For some rows the clone size is stated as once, few or many, or as a class when expanded; others skip it.

J gene,D gene,V gene,clone size,CDR3 DNA,CDR3 protein
TRBJ2-2,-,TRBV19,-,TGTGCCAGTAGAGTGGGTGGGGAGCTGTTTTTT,CASRVGGELFF
TRBJ2-7,-,TRBV4-3,-,TGCGCCAGCAGCCACCACTCCCAGGGATTGGGGTACGAGCAGTACTTC,CASSHHSQGLGYEQYF
TRBJ2-3,-,TRBV5-1,-,TGCGCCAGCAGCCCCGAGGGGACTAGCACAGATACGCAGTATTTT,CASSPEGTSTDTQYF
TRBJ1-2,TRBD1,TRBV6-5,few,TGTGCCAGCAGCCGGGACAGATCTAACTATGGCTACACCTTC,CASSRDRSNYGYTF
TRBJ1-1,-,TRBV28,few,TGTGCCAGCAGTTTGAGTTCCTCTGAAGCTTTCTTT,CASSLSSSEAFF
TRBJ2-7,-,TRBV5-1,-,TGCGCCAGCAGCGTCCGTTGGGGGCCATACGAGCAGTACTTC,CASSVRWGPYEQYF
TRBJ2-7,-,TRBV2,few,TGTGCCAGCAGAAGTGGGGCTTACGAGCAGTACTTC,CASRSGAYEQYF
TRBJ2-7,-,TRBV9,-,TGTGCCAGCAGCGTTCAGGGGTCCTCCTACGAGCAGTACTTC,CASSVQGSSYEQYF
TRBJ2-1,-,TRBV13,many,TGTGCCAGCAGCTTAGTAGGCATCATCAATGAGCAGTTCTTC,CASSLVGIINEQFF
TRBJ1-5,-,TRBV5-8,-,TGTGCCAGCCTTAGACAGAGGGGGAATCAGCCCCAGCATTTT,CASLRQRGNQPQHF
TRBJ2-5,TRBD2,TRBV6-6,-,TGTGCCAGCAGTTACCAGTCTAGCGGGGGTGTAAAGACCCAGTACTTC,CASSYQSSGGVKTQYF
TRBJ1-5,-,TRBV7-3,-,TGTGCCAGCAGCTCTCCCCCGCACGAGGGAAGAAGGGGTAGCAATCAGCCCCAGCATTTT,CASSSPPHEGRRGSNQPQHF
TRBJ2-7,TRBD2,TRBV28,-,TGTGCCAGCAGTTCCCCGTCCAGCGGGAGATACGAGCAGTACTTC,CASSSPSSGRYEQYF
TRBJ1-5,TRBD1,TRBV28,few,TGTGCCAGCAGCTATACGTTTTTGGACAGGAGCAATCAGCCCCAGCATTTT,CASSYTFLDRSNQPQHF
TRBJ2-7,-,TRBV7-2,many,TGTGCCAGCAGCTTATTGCACGAGCAGTACTTC,CASSLLHEQYF
TRBJ2-1,TRBD2,TRBV7-2,few,TGTGCCAGCAGCTTAGGCCACTCGGGACTAGCGGAGTATGAGCAGTTCTTC,CASSLGHSGLAEYEQFF
TRBJ2-7,-,TRBV13,few,TGTGCCAGCAGCTTAGGCCGACAGGTGGTCGAGCAGTACTTC,CASSLGRQVVEQYF
TRBJ2-5,-,TRBV4-2,-,TGTGCCAGCAGCCAAGATGGTTTTGAGACCCAGTACTTC,CASSQDGFETQYF
TRBJ1-2,-,TRBV18,-,TGTGCCAGCTCACCAGCAGAGAACTATGGCTACACCTTC,CASSPAENYGYTF
TRBJ2-3,-,TRBV28,few,TGTGCCAGCATCATTAGCGGCACAGATACGCAGTATTTT,CASIISGTDTQYF
TRBJ2-5,-,TRBV14,-,TGTGCCAGCAGCCAAGTCCGAGAGACCCAGTACTTC,CASSQVRETQYF
TRBJ2-5,-,TRBV9,few,TGTGCCAGCAGCGTAGCATTGCTGGAGACCCAGTACTTC,CASSVALLETQYF
TRBJ1-2,-,TRBV28,few,TGTGCCAGCAGCTCTCCCTATGGCTACACCTTC,CASSSPYGYTF
TRBJ2-7,-,TRBV28,-,TGTGCCAGCAGTTTTGGGGGGAATCTCTACGAGCAGTACTTC,CASSFGGNLYEQYF
TRBJ2-7,-,TRBV18,-,TGTGCCAGCTCACCACTGGGGGAGCAGTACTTC,CASSPLGEQYF
TRBJ1-6,TRBD1,TRBV7-8,few,TGTGCCAGCAGCCCCGGACAGGGGGCTGGTTCACCCCTCCACTTT,CASSPGQGAGSPLHF
TRBJ2-5,TRBD1,TRBV2,-,TGTGCCAGCAGAATGACAGGGTGGGAGACCCAGTACTTC,CASRMTGWETQYF
TRBJ2-1,TRBD2,TRBV5-4,-,TGTGCCAGCAGCCAACCTAGCGGGGGAGATGAGCAGTTCTTC,CASSQPSGGDEQFF
TRBJ2-5,TRBD2,TRBV7-3,-,TGTGCCAGCAGCTTCGGGACTAGCGAGACCCAGTACTTC,CASSFGTSETQYF
TRBJ1-1,-,TRBV7-3,-,TGTGCCAGCAGCTCTCAGGAGAACACTGAAGCTTTCTTT,CASSSQENTEAFF
TRBJ2-7,TRBD1,TRBV2,-,TGTGCCAGCAGCGTCGGACAGGGGTACGAGCAGTACTTC,CASSVGQGYEQYF
TRBJ1-6,-,TRBV30,-,TGTGCCTGGAGTGTACCAGGGGCTAATTCACCCCTCCACTTT,CAWSVPGANSPLHF
TRBJ1-2,TRBD1,TRBV7-9,-,TGTGCGGGTGGGACAGCGTATGGCTACACCTTC,CAGGTAYGYTF
TRBJ2-7,-,TRBV7-9,few,TGTGCCAGCAGCTACGTCCAATTTACGTCCACTGGCTACGAGCAGTACTTC,CASSYVQFTSTGYEQYF
TRBJ1-1,-,TRBV10-3,-,TGTGCCATCATCTGGCAGAACACTGAAGCTTTCTTT,CAIIWQNTEAFF
TRBJ1-5,-,TRBV27,few,TGTGCCAGCAGTCCGAGACAGGCCGGGGCCTATCAGCCCCAGCATTTT,CASSPRQAGAYQPQHF
TRBJ2-3,TRBD1,TRBV23-1,many,TGCGCCAGCAGGGGACAGGGAACAGATACGCAGTATTTT,CASRGQGTDTQYF
TRBJ1-3,-,TRBV29-1,few,TGCAGCGTTGAACGAGGGGGTCCTGGAAACACCATATATTTT,CSVERGGPGNTIYF
TRBJ2-2,-,TRBV5-1,-,TGCGCCAGCAGCTTGGGTGACACGAACACCGGGGAGCTGTTTTTT,CASSLGDTNTGELFF
TRBJ1-2,-,TRBV25-1,few,TGTGCCAGCAGTGAATGGGCTGCGGGAGGGAACTATGGCTACACCTTC,CASSEWAAGGNYGYTF
TRBJ1-1,-,TRBV5-1,few,TGCGCCAGCAGAGTGGACCCGAACACTGAAGCTTTCTTT,CASRVDPNTEAFF
TRBJ1-2,-,TRBV27,-,TGTGCCAGCAGTTTTGGGCAGGGGAGAGGCTACACCTTC,CASSFGQGRGYTF
TRBJ1-2,-,TRBV28,few,TGTGCCAGCATCGGAGGGGACGCCGCTAACTATGGCTACACCTTC,CASIGGDAANYGYTF
TRBJ2-7,-,TRBV18,-,TGTGCCAGCTCTTTGGTAATGGGCGGCGAGCAGTACTTC,CASSLVMGGEQYF
TRBJ1-5,TRBD1,TRBV6-1,few,TGTGCCAGCAAGGACAGGGAGAGTCAGCCCCAGCATTTT,CASKDRESQPQHF
TRBJ1-2,TRBD1,TRBV25-1,few,TGTGCCAGCAGCGGGACAGACTATGGCTACACCTTC,CASSGTDYGYTF
TRBJ2-3,TRBD2,TRBV7-2,few,TGTGCCAGCAGCGGGGGACTAGTGTCTGATACGCAGTATTTT,CASSGGLVSDTQYF
TRBJ1-2,TRBD1,TRBV30,-,TGTGCCTGTAAAAGCCATAACAGGGGGCTGGATGGCTACACCTTC,CACKSHNRGLDGYTF
TRBJ2-2,-,TRBV27,few,TGTGCCAGCAGTAAGAACACCGGGGAGCTGTTTTTT,CASSKNTGELFF
TRBJ2-5,-,TRBV9,-,TGTGCCAGCAGCGTAGGTCTAGAAGAGACCCAGTACTTC,CASSVGLEETQYF
TRBJ1-2,-,TRBV7-2,few,TGTGCCAGCAGCTTAGGAAAAAGAGGAGGCTACACCTTC,CASSLGKRGGYTF